This T cell receptor beta chain was recorded in a study of shared clonotypes between healthy human individuals. Study-wide points: Naive subsets generally exceeded memory subsets in estimated richness.

Turning to this clone: Its specificity is not known.

Germline CDR1 is MGHRA and CDR2 is YSYEKL. The CDR3 consists of 17 residues. Trimming at V came to 0 bases and at J to 1 base, leaving 5 bases not matched to a gene. Assay execution took place at the deep level. Template for every sorted-subset replicate PCR totaled roughly 200 ng DNA, 30,000 to 35,000 T cell genomes. Per the authors' pipeline: Junction-only sequences without quality scores came from ImmunoSEQ, so filtering differed. The method was immunoSEQ multiplex PCR; TCRdb's version includes in-frame clones alone and lacks a portion of them. D and trimming come from the DNA, and the V and J calls and clone size come from that table. The sample shows roughly 2,500,000 clones, 90% to 95% of them seen only once.

This TCR came from a man aged 18 to 30 in good health. Some clones in this sample may be carry-over from other donors' samples. The chain has TRBV4-1 and TRBJ2-3; 9 bases align to TRBD2. Sequencing input: naive CD4+ T cells from PBMCs. Regarding subset: CD45RA+ positively selected. In DNA, the CDR3 is TGCGCCAGCAGCCAAGATCGGGCTAGCGGGGGCACAGATACGCAGTATTTT. Translation: CASSQDRASGGTDTQYF.